The 14 T cell receptor beta chains given below trace back to one sample, sequenced in a study of shared clonotypes between healthy human individuals. Libraries were prepared by immunoSEQ multiplex PCR; TCRdb keeps only in-frame clonotypes and omits some of them. The sample yields about 2 million clones, 90% to 95% seen once. Sequencing used naive CD4+ T cells sorted from blood. Subset of the sample: CD45RA+ positively selected. The receptors originated from a man younger than 30 in good health.

This chain joins TRBV4-2 and TRBJ2-7; D is possibly TRBD1 (5 bases). V shed 0 bases and J shed 5 bases, with 14 bases lying between them. The CDR3 sequence is 15 residues long. CDR1 and CDR2 (germline): LGHNA, YNFKEQ. The CDR3 coding sequence is TGTGCCAGCAGCCAAGAGCTCTCAGGGTTTCACGAGCAGTACTTC. Translation gives CASSQELSGFHEQYF.

The chain recombines TRBV5-1 with TRBJ2-1; TRBD2 matches 12 bases. Germline loops: CDR1 SGHRS, CDR2 YFSETQ. CDR3 length: 15 amino acids. Trimming removed 4 bases from V and 6 bases from J; junction bases left unmatched: 5. The CDR3 protein is CASSETSGSINEQFF. DNA for the CDR3: TGCGCCAGCAGCGAGACTAGCGGGAGCATCAATGAGCAGTTCTTC. Full variable domain (rest looked up from reference TRBV5-1 and TRBJ2-1): KAGVTQTPRYLIKTRGQQVTLSCSPISGHRSVSWYQQTPGQGLQFLFEYFSETQRNKGNFPGRFSGRQFSNSRSEMNVSTLELGDSALYLCASSETSGSINEQFFGPGTRLTVL.

This clone was counted once. The chain uses TRBV10-3 and TRBJ2-1, with 7 bases matching TRBD2. The CDR3 length is 14 residues. The junction had 6 bases not matched to a gene; V was cut back by 3 bases and J by 7 bases. Germline CDR1 reads ENHRY; CDR2 reads SYGVKD. CDR3 residues: CAISDGREVNEQFF. The CDR3 coding sequence is TGTGCCATCAGTGACGGACGGGAGGTAAATGAGCAGTTCTTC.

Note on this clone: Other DNA sequences from this sample encode an identical CDR3 as well. The chain couples TRBV19 to TRBJ1-4; D remains ambiguous. CDR1 LNHDA and CDR2 SQIVND come from the germline V gene (reference sequence). Trimming took off 4 bases at V and 0 bases at J, with 3 bases between the two ends. The CDR3 totals 13 residues. CDR3 in DNA: TGTGCCAGTAGTAGAGCAACTAATGAAAAACTGTTTTTT. Protein: CASSRATNEKLFF.

J is TRBJ2-5 and V is TRBV14; D uncertain. V lost 6 bases, J lost 4 bases, and 12 bases lay in between. CDR3 size: 13 residues. Per germline, CDR1 SGHDN and CDR2 FVKESK. CDR3 sequence reads: CASSLGTRETQYF. CDR3 nucleotide sequence: TGTGCCAGCAGTTTAGGAACTCGAGAGACCCAGTACTTC. The variable domain in full, with the rest retrieved from reference TRBV14 and TRBJ2-5, is EAGVTQFPSHSVIEKGQTVTLRCDPISGHDNLYWYRRVMGKEIKFLLHFVKESKQDESGMPNNRFLAERTGGTYSTLKVQPAELEDSGVYFCASSLGTRETQYFGPGTRLLVL.

The chain links TRBV11-3 to TRBJ2-5, with D perhaps TRBD2 (6 bases). V was clipped by 4 bases and J by 2 bases, with 17 bases between them. CDR1 is SGHNT and CDR2 is YENEEA in the germline V gene. This CDR3 is built from 16 residues. The CDR3 sequence: CASSSTRGTEQETQYF. The DNA for the CDR3 is TGTGCCAGCAGCTCCACCCGAGGGACTGAGCAAGAGACCCAGTACTTC.

The V gene is TRBV7-2, the J gene TRBJ2-2, with 11 bases matching TRBD2. CDR3 size: 19 residues. V shed 3 bases and J 5 bases; nucleotides not matched to a gene: 14. The germline V gene encodes CDR1 SGHTA and CDR2 FQGNSA. The CDR3 DNA reads as TGTGCCAGCAGCTTCTTGGGAGGTAGCGGGAGGGCCGGGACCGGGGAGCTGTTTTTT. It specifies CASSFLGGSGRAGTGELFF.

In the case of this clone: Other DNA variants within this sample encode the same CDR3. The genes are TRBV5-6 and TRBJ2-5; D gene ambiguous. The V end lost 0 bases, the J end lost 5 bases, and 5 bases lay between the germline ends. The CDR3 has 12 residues. CDR1 and CDR2 (germline): SGHDT, YYEEEE. CDR3 coding DNA: TGTGCCAGCAGCTTGGTCGGGGAGACCCAGTACTTC. Its protein is CASSLVGETQYF.

V usage is TRBV28 and J usage is TRBJ2-7; 7 bases are shared with TRBD1. CDR3 size: 14 residues. V shed 4 bases, J shed 3 bases, and the junction held 6 bases outside the gene matches. Germline CDR1 is MDHEN and CDR2 is SYDVKM. In nucleotides, the CDR3 is TGTGCCAGCAGTTCCGGGACAGTCTTCTACGAGCAGTACTTC. Protein: CASSSGTVFYEQYF.

The rearrangement joins TRBV5-4 to TRBJ2-5; D remains unclear. This CDR3 has 13 amino acids. Between the trimmed V and J ends, which lost 3 bases and 1 base, there was a span of 7 bases. Germline V lookup: CDR1 SGHNT, CDR2 YYREEE (reference sequence). The CDR3 reads CASSSKAQETQYF. The CDR3 DNA reads TGTGCCAGCAGCTCCAAAGCCCAAGAGACCCAGTACTTC.

CDR3 in DNA: TGTGCCAGCAGCTTTAGGCGGGGGAGCGGCAATCAGCCCCAGCATTTT. It encodes CASSFRRGSGNQPQHF. The chain employs TRBV28 and TRBJ1-5; TRBD1 is a possible D gene (5 bases). Per germline, CDR1 MDHEN and CDR2 SYDVKM. With 6 bases removed from V and 2 bases from J, the gap between germline ends came to 17 bases. This CDR3 contains 16 residues.

The rearrangement links TRBV28 to TRBJ1-5; TRBD1 matches at 9 bases. The CDR3 extends over 15 amino acids. CDR1 MDHEN and CDR2 SYDVKM come from the germline V gene. The V and J ends lost 4 bases and 0 bases, in that order; junction bases with no gene match: 1. The CDR3 DNA reads as TGTGCCAGCAGTTGGACAGGGGCTAGCAATCAGCCCCAGCATTTT. Its protein product is CASSWTGASNQPQHF.

The chain carries TRBV5-1 and TRBJ1-2; D remains unclear. The CDR3 sequence is 14 residues long. Trimming cost V 4 bases and J 4 bases, with 14 bases left between them. Germline V gene data show CDR1 as SGHRS and CDR2 as YFSETQ. The CDR3 here is CASSPEWASYGYTF. The CDR3, as DNA: TGCGCCAGCAGCCCCGAATGGGCAAGCTATGGCTACACCTTC.

The chain is built from TRBV5-1 and TRBJ2-3; 8 bases are shared with TRBD1. Germline V gene data show CDR1 as SGHRS and CDR2 as YFSETQ. CDR3 length equals 15 residues. With V trimmed by 2 bases and J by 4 bases, 6 bases remained unmatched. This chain's CDR3 is CASSFGQGVSDTQYF. The DNA of the CDR3 is TGCGCCAGCAGCTTCGGACAGGGAGTCTCAGATACGCAGTATTTT.